The sequence of this T cell receptor (beta chain) was determined in a study of blood T cell repertoires in COVID-19. Study-level information: Whether acute or convalescent, the COVID-19 samples came from the United States, Italy and Spain. Sample material is recorded as cDNA or gDNA derived from T cells, B-cell-depleted T cells, or PBMCs.

The germline V gene encodes CDR1 MNHEY and CDR2 SMNVEV (reference sequence). The CDR3 sequence is 16 residues long. The V segment lost 2 bases and the J segment 0 bases; nucleotides outside the gene matches: 6. Authors' analysis steps: Amplifying reference gene primers gave estimates of nucleated cell counts. Sequencing used immunoSEQ multiplex PCR; TCRdb keeps in-frame clones, though not all of them. That table furnishes V, J and clone size, whereas the DNA furnished D and trimming. The sample includes a few hundred thousand clones, approximately 88% seen only once; the top ten take 0.94%. V and J are TRBV27 and TRBJ1-2; TRBD1 matches 7 bases. This receptor was taken from a woman aged 40 to 50 who had recovered from COVID-19. The specimen was peripheral blood. CDR3 in DNA: TGTGCCAGCAGTTTAATTGGACAGGAGTCTAACTATGGCTACACCTTC. Residues: CASSLIGQESNYGYTF.